This T cell receptor (beta chain) was sequenced during a study of molecular identifiers for immune sequencing clone quantification. TCRdb recomputed calls from the PCR reads with MiXCR, one row per CDR3 protein. The profile shows 60,000 to 70,000 distinct CDR3 sequences, about 17% of them singletons. The CDR3 totals 14 residues. The germline CDR1 and CDR2 sequences are SGHDT and YYEEEE. The V and J ends lost 0 bases and 5 bases respectively, with 11 bases between them. This clonotype was detected ten times or more. The V call is TRBV5-6, the J call TRBJ2-5, with a tentative D call TRBD2 (6 bases). This TCR derives from a human donor in good health. Some libraries in this study had Jurkat cell RNA spiked in. The source material was naive CD8+ T cells from blood, with Jurkat cell RNA spiked in. Subset denoted: FACS-sorted CD8+CD4-CCR7+CD45RA+ naive T cells. CDR3 coding DNA: TGTGCCAGCAGCTTGGCGGGAGTGGACGAGACCCAGTACTTC. This sequence encodes CASSLAGVDETQYF.